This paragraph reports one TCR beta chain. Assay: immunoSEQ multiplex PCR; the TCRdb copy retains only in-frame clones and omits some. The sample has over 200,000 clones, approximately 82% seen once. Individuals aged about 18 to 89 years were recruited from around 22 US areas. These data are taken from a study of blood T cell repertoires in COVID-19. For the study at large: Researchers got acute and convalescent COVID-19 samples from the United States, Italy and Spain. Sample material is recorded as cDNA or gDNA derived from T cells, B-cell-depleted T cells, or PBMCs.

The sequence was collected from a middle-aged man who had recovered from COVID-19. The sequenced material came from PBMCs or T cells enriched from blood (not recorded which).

The CDR3 DNA is TGCAGCGTTGAGCCAGGGGTGGGCTACGAGCAGTACTTC. Encoded protein: CSVEPGVGYEQYF. The genes are TRBV29-1 and TRBJ2-7; D is possibly TRBD1 (6 bases). Trimming stripped 3 bases from V and 3 bases from J, with 12 bases between. Looked up from germline, CDR1 is SQVTM and CDR2 is ANQGSEA. CDR3 size: 13 residues.